Presented here are 20 T cell receptor beta chains from one specimen sequenced in a study of T cell responses to AZD1222 COVID-19 vaccine. Produced via immunoSEQ multiplex PCR; TCRdb's table is partial and in-frame only. The sample has around 91,000 clones, around nine tenths seen once. Sequenced here: peripheral blood, sampled on day 0 of AZD1222 vaccination. All receptors come from an adult in good health.

The CDR3 loop is CGFRSGNTEAFF. The CDR3 bases are TGCGGGTTCAGATCAGGGAACACTGAAGCTTTCTTT. This chain joins TRBV29-1 and TRBJ1-1; no clear D gene. This CDR3 region has 12 residues. Germline-derived CDR1 and CDR2 are SQVTM and ANQGSEA.

The CDR3 coding sequence is TGTGCCAGCAGCGCGGGGGGAGGAGATACGCAGTATTTT. Its protein is CASSAGGGDTQYF. The chain employs TRBV7-3 and TRBJ2-3; TRBD2 agrees at 8 bases. The germline V gene encodes CDR1 SGHTA and CDR2 FQGTGA. The ends lost 5 bases at V and 5 bases at J; junction bases unmatched: 3. The CDR3 consists of 13 residues. Variable domain in full (rest from reference TRBV7-3 and TRBJ2-3): GAGVSQTPSNKVTEKGKYVELRCDPISGHTALYWYRQSLGQGPEFLIYFQGTGAADDSGLPNDRFFAVRPEGSVSTLKIQRTERGDSAVYLCASSAGGGDTQYFGPGTRLTVL.

The chain joins TRBV10-1 to TRBJ1-2; D not certain. Germline CDR1 reads WNHNN; CDR2 reads SYGVQD (reference sequence). CDR3 length equals 13 residues. Trimming pared 5 bases from V and 4 bases from J, leaving 11 bases between. In nucleotides, the CDR3 is TGCGCCAGCAGTCGGGAGGGTAGCTATGGCTACACCTTC. This sequence encodes CASSREGSYGYTF.

V usage is TRBV7-9 and J usage is TRBJ2-5; 10 bases fit TRBD1. Looked up from germline, CDR1 is SEHNR and CDR2 is FQNEAQ (reference sequence). This CDR3 is built from 16 residues. V dropped 1 base and J dropped 2; count of bases not matched to a gene: 4. CDR3 nucleotide sequence: TGTGCCAGCAGCTTAGGTGACAGGGGGCAGCAAGAGACCCAGTACTTC. It specifies CASSLGDRGQQETQYF.

The chain links TRBV6-2 or TRBV6-3 to TRBJ2-3, with D perhaps TRBD1 (6 bases). Between the trimmed V and J ends, which lost 6 bases and 6 bases, there was a span of 13 bases. The CDR3 has 13 residues. The V gene's germline CDR1 is MNHEY and CDR2 SVGEGT. The CDR3 DNA sequence: TGTGCCAGCAGCCCACAGGGATGGGATACGCAGTATTTT. Encoded protein: CASSPQGWDTQYF.

V is TRBV11-3 and J is TRBJ2-7; unclear D gene. This CDR3 has 10 amino acids. Trimming shortened V by 7 bases and J by 4 bases, and 5 bases separated the two germline ends. Germline lookup yields CDR1 SGHNT and CDR2 YENEEA. This CDR3 is CASTLYEQYF. In nucleotides, the CDR3 is TGTGCCAGCACCCTTTACGAGCAGTACTTC.

This clone was detected many times. The chain couples TRBV2 to TRBJ1-1, with unresolved D. Germline loops: CDR1 SNHLY, CDR2 FYNNEI. V shed 0 bases and J shed 7 bases, with 3 bases lying between them. The CDR3 loop spans 11 amino acids. This chain's CDR3 is CASSEASEAFF. The CDR3 DNA is TGTGCCAGCAGTGAAGCAAGTGAAGCTTTCTTT.

The J gene is TRBJ2-6, the V gene TRBV27; TRBD1 aligns across 10 bases. Germline V gene data show CDR1 as MNHEY and CDR2 as SMNVEV (reference sequence). Losses at the gene ends were 3 bases for V and 0 bases for J; bases not matched to a gene: 17. The CDR3 has 22 residues. The CDR3 DNA follows: TGTGCCAGCAGTTTGTACTCCCGGACAGGGGGATTCGGTCTCTCTGGGGCCAACGTCCTGACTTTC. This sequence encodes CASSLYSRTGGFGLSGANVLTF.

V is TRBV7-9 and J is TRBJ1-2; no clear D gene. Deletions cut 2 bases from V and 2 bases from J, with 9 bases between. The CDR3 extends over 14 amino acids. CDR1 and CDR2 from the germline V gene are SEHNR and FQNEAQ (reference sequence). The CDR3 nucleotides read TGTGCCAGCAGCTTAATCGTGGGAAACTATGGCTACACCTTC. It yields the protein CASSLIVGNYGYTF. The full variable domain, completed using reference TRBV7-9 and TRBJ1-2, is DTGVSQNPRHKITKRGQNVTFRCDPISEHNRLYWYRQTLGQGPEFLTYFQNEAQLEKSRLLSDRFSAERPKGSFSTLEIQRTEQGDSAMYLCASSLIVGNYGYTFGSGTRLTVV.

The chain uses TRBV4-3 and TRBJ2-3; D remains unclear. Trimming took 1 base from V and 3 from J, leaving 14 bases between them. The CDR3 is 16 amino acids. The V gene's germline CDR1 is LGHNA and CDR2 YSLEER. The CDR3 nucleotides are TGCGCCAGCAGCCAAGCGTGGGCCCCCCCAACAGATACGCAGTATTTT. Amino acid sequence: CASSQAWAPPTDTQYF.

This sequence joins TRBV5-1 and TRBJ1-3, with D tentatively TRBD1 (5 bases). The CDR3 runs 15 residues. V lost 0 bases, J lost 4 bases, and 11 bases lay in between. CDR1 SGHRS and CDR2 YFSETQ come from the germline V gene. In nucleotides, the CDR3 is TGCGCCAGCAGCTTGGCGACAGATTCCGGAAACACCATATATTTT. This encodes CASSLATDSGNTIYF.

The chain has TRBV28 and TRBJ2-5; 7 bases match TRBD1. The CDR3 is 13 residues long. V lost 5 bases and J lost 5; bases outside the gene matches: 5. Germline V CDR1 and CDR2: MDHEN, SYDVKM. The CDR3 bases are TGTGCCAGCAGTCTACAGGGGTCGGAGACCCAGTACTTC. Its protein product is CASSLQGSETQYF.

The V and J genes are TRBV5-3 and TRBJ2-5, with 10 bases lining up with TRBD2. TRBV5-3 is designated an ORF whose function remains uncertain. V dropped 4 bases and J dropped 2; count of bases not matched to a gene: 8. This CDR3 has 16 residues. As DNA, the CDR3 is TGTGCCAGAAGCAAAACTAGCGGGAACCCTCAAGAGACCCAGTACTTC. It codes for CARSKTSGNPQETQYF.

The genes are TRBV30 and TRBJ1-1; D gene ambiguous. Germline loops: CDR1 GTSNPN, CDR2 SVGIG (reference sequence). The CDR3 is 10 residues long. Trimming took 4 bases from V and 6 from J, leaving 6 bases between them. The CDR3 coding sequence is TGTGCCTGGATCTCGGCTGAAGCTTTCTTT. It specifies CAWISAEAFF. Variable domain in full (rest from reference TRBV30 and TRBJ1-1): SQTIHQWPATLVQPVGSPLSLECTVEGTSNPNLYWYRQAAGRGLQLLFYSVGIGQISSEVPQNLSASRPQDRQFILSSKKLLLSDSGFYLCAWISAEAFFGQGTRLTVV.

The rearrangement links TRBV3-1 (or the pseudogene TRBV3-2) to TRBJ1-3, with D perhaps matching TRBD1 (6 bases). The CDR3 covers 17 residues. With 2 bases removed from V and 0 bases from J, the gap between germline ends came to 14 bases. Per the germline V gene, CDR1 is LGHDT and CDR2 is YNNKEL (reference sequence). CDR3 region: CASSQFPTGFSGNTIYF. Written as DNA, the CDR3 is TGTGCCAGCAGCCAATTCCCGACAGGTTTCTCTGGAAACACCATATATTTT.

The chain carries TRBV2 and TRBJ2-7; 9 positions agree with TRBD2. The CDR3 spans 15 residues. Germline assignment: CDR1 SNHLY and CDR2 FYNNEI. The V segment lost 6 bases and the J segment 3 bases; nucleotides outside the gene matches: 9. CDR3 DNA sequence: TGTGCCAGCAGATACAGCGGGGGGATCATCTACGAGCAGTACTTC. It translates to CASRYSGGIIYEQYF.

This chain links TRBV6-2 or TRBV6-3 with TRBJ2-1; TRBD1 matches 10 bases. Germline CDR1 MNHEY, CDR2 SVGEGT. Trimming cost V 0 bases and J 8 bases; bases outside gene matches: 10. The CDR3 is made up of 17 amino acids. CDR3 DNA: TGTGCCAGCAGTTACTCCCCCCGGACAGGGGGTTACGATGAGCAGTTCTTC. Its protein is CASSYSPRTGGYDEQFF.

V and J are TRBV6-2 or TRBV6-3 and TRBJ2-1, with TRBD2 matching over 8 bases. Trimming took 3 bases from V and 2 from J; bases not matched to a gene: 3. The CDR3 covers 15 residues. Germline lookup yields CDR1 MNHEY and CDR2 SVGEGT. Here the CDR3 DNA reads TGTGCCAGCAGTTATAGCGGGATTACCTACAATGAGCAGTTCTTC. Amino acids: CASSYSGITYNEQFF.

The chain combines TRBV11-1 with TRBJ1-1; D remains unclear. V shed 0 bases and J shed 1 base, with 15 bases lying between them. Looked up from germline, CDR1 is SGHAT and CDR2 is FQDESV (reference sequence). The CDR3 has 17 amino acids. CDR3 region: CASSLATVLVRNTEAFF. CDR3 bases: TGTGCCAGCAGCTTAGCGACGGTCCTTGTGAGGAACACTGAAGCTTTCTTT. Based on the CDR3 plus reference TRBV11-1 and TRBJ1-1, the full variable domain is EAEVAQSPRYKITEKSQAVAFWCDPISGHATLYWYRQILGQGPELLVQFQDESVVDDSQLPKDRFSAERLKGVDSTLKIQPAELGDSAMYLCASSLATVLVRNTEAFFGQGTRLTVV.

This clone was found once. The chain links TRBV7-3 to TRBJ2-2; D is unclear. Trimming stripped 3 bases from V and 7 bases from J, with 9 bases between. Looked up from germline, CDR1 is SGHTA and CDR2 is FQGTGA. The CDR3 totals 13 residues. The CDR3 loop reads CASSFPAGGELFF. In DNA, the CDR3 is TGTGCCAGCAGCTTCCCGGCAGGCGGGGAGCTGTTTTTT.